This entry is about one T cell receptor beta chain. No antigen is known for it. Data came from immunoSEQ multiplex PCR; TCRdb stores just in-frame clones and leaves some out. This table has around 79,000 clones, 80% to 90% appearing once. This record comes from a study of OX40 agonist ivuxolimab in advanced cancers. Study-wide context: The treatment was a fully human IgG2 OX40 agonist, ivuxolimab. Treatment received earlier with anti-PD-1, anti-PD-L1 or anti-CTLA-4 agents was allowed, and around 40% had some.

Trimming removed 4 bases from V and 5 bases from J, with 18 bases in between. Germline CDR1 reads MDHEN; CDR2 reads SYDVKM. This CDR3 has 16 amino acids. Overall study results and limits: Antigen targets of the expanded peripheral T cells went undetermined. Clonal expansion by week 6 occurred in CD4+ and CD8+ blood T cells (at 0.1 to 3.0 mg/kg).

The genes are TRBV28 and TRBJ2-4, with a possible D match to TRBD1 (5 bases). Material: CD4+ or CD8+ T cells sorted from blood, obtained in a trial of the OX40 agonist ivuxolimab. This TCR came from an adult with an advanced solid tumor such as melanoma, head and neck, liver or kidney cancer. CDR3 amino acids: CASSSSGFARENIQYF. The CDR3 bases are TGTGCCAGCAGTTCTTCAGGGTTTGCTCGGGAAAACATTCAGTACTTC. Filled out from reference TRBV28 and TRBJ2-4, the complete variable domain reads DVKVTQSSRYLVKRTGEKVFLECVQDMDHENMFWYRQDPGLGLRLIYFSYDVKMKEKGDIPEGYSVSREKKERFSLILESASTNQTSMYLCASSSSGFARENIQYFGAGTRLSVL.